This T cell receptor (beta chain) was observed in a study of human T cells and chemical hapten exposure. Study-level results: Versus controls, expanded TCRs had significantly more large CDR3 similarity clusters.

The time point: patch test 1, 2 weeks after DPC sensitization. The treatment was: therapeutic diphenylcyclopropenone sensitization with weekly scalp DPC. Sample donors consisted of patients with alopecia, aged 18 to 70 years, who were suitable for DPC. This clonotype was counted a few times. Its target is unknown. MiXCR, run by TCRdb on the RACE reads, gives a single entry per CDR3 protein. The sample records around 120,000 distinct CDR3 sequences, roughly an eighth being singletons. This CDR3 is built from 15 residues. In germline, CDR1 is SGHTA, CDR2 FQGNSA. V shed 1 base, J shed 3 bases, and the junction held 6 bases outside the gene matches.

The source was whole blood, collected in connection with sensitization to the hapten diphenylcyclopropenone (DPC). The TCR was taken from a man aged 18 to 29 with alopecia areata. Some clones in this sample may be carry-over from other donors' samples. The rearrangement uses TRBV7-2 and TRBJ2-7, with 7 bases lining up with TRBD1. CDR3 region: CASSLEGTVYYEQYV. CDR3 in DNA: TGTGCCAGCAGCTTAGAAGGGACAGTATACTACGAGCAGTACGTC.